This T cell receptor (beta chain) was captured by sequencing in a study of liver allograft versus peripheral blood T cells (dated by TCRdb to about 2020). Background for the entire study: T cell receptor repertoires present within transplanted livers were compared with repertoires in the peripheral blood of liver transplant recipients.

This clonotype was recorded at least ten times. Its antigen is currently not known. No qualities accompany the bases; no much larger clone lies one base away. From cysteine to phenylalanine, the CDR3 is 14 amino acids long. The DNA shown is the 42-base CDR3, in frame from base 1. CDR1 is given as MNHNY and CDR2 as SVGAGI, both from the germline V gene (reference sequence). V loses 8 bases, J loses 2 bases, and the germline ends lie 16 bases apart. TCRdb names Illumina MiSeq as the instrument used. The public reads were run again by TCRdb, first through fastp at Q25 and then through MiXCR, and only productive beta chains were kept. Identical CDR3 protein sequences are pooled into one entry, listed with their most common genes and DNA. A total of thousands of distinct CDR3 sequences appear in this sample, roughly 20% of them only once. Roughly three fifths of the sample belongs to the ten largest clones.

Paper-wide results and their limitations: T cell receptor repertoires inside liver allografts were reported to be different from the repertoires detected in peripheral blood.

The V and J genes are TRBV6-6 and TRBJ2-7, with the D gene uncertain. This clonotype was sampled from a human patient who had a liver transplant. Some T cells may have been brought in with the graft after a transplant. The CDR3 sequence is CASLGRGVPYEQYF. The DNA is TGTGCCAGCCTTGGCAGAGGTGTACCCTACGAGCAGTACTTC.